This T cell receptor beta chain was recovered during a study of cytomegalovirus exposure and HLA in healthy donors. General study points: Researchers reportedly found TCR beta sequences accurately predicted most subjects' HLA-A and HLA-B alleles. Later on, analysis showed that most CMV-associated TCR beta chains appeared to be HLA-restricted. The authors enumerated under 200 TCR beta chains as linked to cytomegalovirus. V- and J-gene trimming in TCR beta was tied to a missense DCLRE1C variant by an analysis performed later.

V lost 8 bases to trimming and J lost 1 base, with 18 bases between them. Germline loops: CDR1 SQVTM, CDR2 ANQGSEA. This CDR3 has 14 residues. The PCR employed 60 Vbeta primers together with 13 Jbeta primers. Sequencing used immunoSEQ multiplex PCR; TCRdb keeps in-frame clones, though not all of them. The data hold roughly 130,000 clones, with 80% observed a single time. As regards this clone: Its antigen is not known.

This clonotype was sampled from a man aged 35-49 years in good health and CMV-seronegative. The chain is built from TRBV29-1 and TRBJ2-7; TRBD1 might be the D (6 bases). Sequencing input: PBMCs. CDR3 DNA: TGCAGCTCAACCGGGACAATTAGTTCCTACGAGCAGTACTTC. It is translated as CSSTGTISSYEQYF.